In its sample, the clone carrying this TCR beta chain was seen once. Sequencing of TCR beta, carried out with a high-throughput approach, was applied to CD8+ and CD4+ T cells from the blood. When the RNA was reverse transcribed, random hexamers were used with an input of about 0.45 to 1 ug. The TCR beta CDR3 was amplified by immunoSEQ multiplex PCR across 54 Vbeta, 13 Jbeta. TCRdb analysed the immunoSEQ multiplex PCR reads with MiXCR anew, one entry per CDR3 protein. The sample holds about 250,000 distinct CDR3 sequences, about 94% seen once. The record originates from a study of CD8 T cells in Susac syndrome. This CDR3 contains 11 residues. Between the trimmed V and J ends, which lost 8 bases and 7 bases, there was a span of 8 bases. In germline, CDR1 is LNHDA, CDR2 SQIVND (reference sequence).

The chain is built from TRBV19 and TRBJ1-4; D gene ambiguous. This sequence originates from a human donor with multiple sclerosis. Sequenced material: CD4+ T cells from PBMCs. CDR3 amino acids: CASSVGEKLFF. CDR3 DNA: TGTGCCAGTTCTGTTGGTGAAAAACTGTTTTTT.